This entry describes one T cell receptor beta chain. There are a few counts of this clone. The specificity of this receptor is unknown. No clone much larger than this one lies a single base away; base qualities are absent. Healthy HIV-negative adults with no recently reported acute infections or vaccinations were included as donors. All donors were Caucasian adults living in Nashville, Tennessee, USA. CD4+ T cells were enriched by magnetic negative selection; naive cells were then positively selected on CD45RA, and the negative fraction formed the memory subset. Blood was obtained by leukapheresis, after which PBMCs were separated by Ficoll-Histopaque density gradient centrifugation and cryopreserved in liquid nitrogen vapor phase. Analytical flow cytometry was used to check the purity and quantity of each magnetically sorted T cell population. Each sorted fraction had its genomic DNA isolated and then quantified by UV absorbance on a Nanodrop 2000c.

The data were obtained in a study of shared clonotypes between healthy human individuals (dated by TCRdb to 2020 to 2022). Regarding the complete study: A couple of women and a few men aged 18 to 49 years were included in the cohort. Per donor, three plates each were used for CD4 naive and CD4 memory, two for CD8 naive, and one for CD8 memory. The study deeply sequenced blood TCR repertoires of about 5 healthy adults to estimate repertoire size and the extent of clonotype sharing between individuals. To increase sequencing depth and limit assay-specific biases, TCR repertoire library preparation and sequencing were carried out by different laboratories using diverse techniques. Each donor's leukapheresis produced roughly between roughly 0.85 and 10 billion PBMCs. What the work shows at the level of the full study, not this receptor alone: Sharing across a few donors was observed for approximately 5% of naive CD4, over 3% of naive CD8, about 2.3% of memory CD4, and about 0.38% of memory CD8 clonotypes. Higher generation probabilities were observed for clonotypes shared by all four sorted-subset donors than for non-shared clonotypes. Because the study included a small number of donors, the genetic and exposure-history diversity represented was limited. Larger estimated clonotype richness was generally found for naive subsets than for memory subsets. Sampling was restricted to blood, and TCR repertoires in tissue are likely to differ from TCR repertoires in blood. Incomplete sequencing was indicated by rarefaction of sorted-subset datasets, despite the large sequencing depth. Pairwise subsampling indicated that sequencing depth was expected to affect the degree of clonotype sharing among donors.

TCR CDR3 regions were amplified from genomic DNA by multiplex PCR using the deep immunoSEQ assay. For each cell subset, the extracted genomic DNA was distributed evenly across all wells of several immunoSEQ 96-well plates, and each plate served as one replicate. For sorted subsets, approximately 200 ng of genomic DNA, equivalent to about 30,000 T cell genomes, went into each replicate PCR. The purified libraries were quantified using a Qubit 3.0 fluorometer, sized with a Bioanalyzer 2100, and then quantified again using the KAPA Library Quantification kit. Every immunoSEQ 96-well plate was sequenced on a separate single-read 150-cycle Illumina NextSeq 550 flow cell. The published analysis was carried out like this. Because the immunoSEQ output held only junctional sequences and lacked quality scores, the filtering could not match the filtering applied to full-length reads. Sequences were annotated with PyIR, a Python wrapper for IgBLAST v1.9, using IMGT germline references to assign V/J genes and CDR3. Reads with weak V/J assignments (E-value above 1e-6), missing CDR3, stop codons, out-of-frame junctions, or ambiguous translated residues were removed. V3J clonotypes were defined as sequences sharing the same inferred V gene, J gene, and CDR3 amino acid sequence. Percentage overlap between repertoires was calculated by dividing the number of shared unique clonotypes by the size of the smaller repertoire. RTK rarefaction, the Chao1 estimator, and Recon v2.1 estimates of unobserved clonotypes were used to assess repertoire richness. OLGA was used to compute generation probabilities for all TCRbeta clonotypes that the gDNA method yielded from four donors. This immuneACCESS table, as held by TCRdb, lists in-frame sequences with V and J called but not all clones. Of the missing ones, under half trace to an unresolved V gene in checked studies; the others have no known cause. The V and J calls and clone size come from that table; D and trimming were worked out from the DNA. The sample includes about 670,000 clones, with around 72% observed a single time. Of the sample, roughly 1.8% is held by the ten largest clones.

V was cut back by 1 base and J by 3 bases, leaving a gap of 15 bases between them. The CDR3 spans 16 residues, from the cysteine through the phenylalanine. Only CDR3 DNA is held: 48 bases, read in frame from base 1. The germline V gene specifies MNHEY as CDR1 and SVGAGI as CDR2. Material: memory CD4+ T cells sorted from blood. What this sample's cell subset or site label stands for: CD45RA-negative fraction. Recombination linked TRBV6-5 to TRBJ1-1; a weak D assignment points to TRBD1 (6 bases agree). The receptor's source is a woman in her twenties or thirties in good health. The DNA reads as follows: TGTGCCAGCAGTTACTTCGGACTCAGGGGCGACACTGAAGCTTTCTTT. Its translation is CASSYFGLRGDTEAFF.